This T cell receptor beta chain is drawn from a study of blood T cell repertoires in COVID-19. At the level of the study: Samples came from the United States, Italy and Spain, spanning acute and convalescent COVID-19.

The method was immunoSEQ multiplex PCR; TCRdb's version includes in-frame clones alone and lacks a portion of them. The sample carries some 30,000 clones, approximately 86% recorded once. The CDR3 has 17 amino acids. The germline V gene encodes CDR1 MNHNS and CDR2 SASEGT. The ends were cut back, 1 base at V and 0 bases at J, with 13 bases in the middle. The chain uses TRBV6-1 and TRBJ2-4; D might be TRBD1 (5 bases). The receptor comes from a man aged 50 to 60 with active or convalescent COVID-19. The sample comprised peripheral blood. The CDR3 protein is CASSEGFRVLAKNIQYF. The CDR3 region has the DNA TGTGCCAGCAGTGAAGGTTTCAGGGTCCTAGCCAAAAACATTCAGTACTTC.